The T cell receptor beta chain under discussion was sequenced for a study of blood T cell repertoires in COVID-19. Data came from immunoSEQ multiplex PCR; TCRdb stores just in-frame clones and leaves some out. Of about 270,000 clones listed, approximately 83% are singletons. The CDR3 covers 14 residues. The germline gives CDR1 MNHEY, CDR2 SMNVEV (reference sequence). V lost 3 bases, J lost 9 bases, and 4 bases stayed unmatched. V and J are TRBV27 and TRBJ1-6, with TRBD1 identical over 8 bases. Source material: peripheral blood. The TCR was taken from a woman aged 70-85 years with acute or convalescent COVID-19. CDR3 protein: CASSFGQGGSPLHF. The DNA for the CDR3 is TGTGCCAGCAGTTTTGGACAGGGCGGTTCACCCCTCCACTTT.